One sample yielded the 30 T cell receptor beta chains listed below, sequenced in a study of blood T cell repertoires in COVID-19. TCRdb's table, derived via immunoSEQ multiplex PCR, lists solely in-frame clones and lacks some. The repertoire holds roughly 120,000 clones, with around nine tenths as singletons. Sequenced material: peripheral blood. The receptors come from a man aged 45-65 years with active COVID-19.

The chain employs TRBV5-5 and TRBJ1-1; unclear D gene. Germline V lookup: CDR1 SGHKS, CDR2 YYEKEE (reference sequence). The CDR3 totals 14 residues. With 0 bases removed from V and 5 bases from J, the gap between germline ends came to 11 bases. This chain's CDR3 is CASSLAGLGTEAFF. The CDR3 DNA reads as TGTGCCAGCAGCTTGGCAGGTTTAGGAACTGAAGCTTTCTTT.

The chain employs TRBV10-1 and TRBJ2-1; possibly TRBD2 for D (6 bases). The CDR3 covers 14 residues. Germline V gene sequence: CDR1 WNHNN, CDR2 SYGVQD (reference sequence). The germline V and J ends were trimmed by 11 bases and 4 bases, with 18 bases remaining between them. CDR3 loop: CASDIGGVYNEQFF. Here the CDR3 DNA reads TGCGCCTCCGACATAGGAGGGGTATACAATGAGCAGTTCTTC.

The chain carries TRBV5-1 and TRBJ1-1; 7 nucleotides line up with TRBD1. The V segment lost 6 bases and the J segment 1 base; nucleotides outside the gene matches: 6. The CDR3 has 14 amino acids. The germline V gene has CDR1 SGHRS and CDR2 YFSETQ. CDR3 nucleotides: TGCGCCAGCACCCTGGGACAGACGAACACTGAAGCTTTCTTT. Translated: CASTLGQTNTEAFF.

V is TRBV10-3 and J is TRBJ2-2; the match to TRBD1 covers 10 bases. This CDR3 is built from 13 residues. V lost 8 bases and J lost 7; bases outside the gene matches: 4. Germline-derived CDR1 and CDR2 are ENHRY and SYGVKD. CDR3 nucleotides: TGTGCCATCCGGGACAGGGGAATCGGGGAGCTGTTTTTT. This codes for CAIRDRGIGELFF.

Here the CDR3 reads CASSLTAGGPSGYTF. In nucleotides, the CDR3 is TGTGCCAGCAGCCTCACCGCCGGGGGTCCGTCCGGCTACACCTTC. This chain joins TRBV14 and TRBJ1-2, with D possibly matching TRBD1 (5 bases). Germline V gene sequence: CDR1 SGHDN, CDR2 FVKESK. The V end lost 4 bases, the J end lost 8 bases, and 20 bases lay between the germline ends. The CDR3 has 15 residues. The full variable domain, rest sourced from reference TRBV14 and TRBJ1-2, is EAGVTQFPSHSVIEKGQTVTLRCDPISGHDNLYWYRRVMGKEIKFLLHFVKESKQDESGMPNNRFLAERTGGTYSTLKVQPAELEDSGVYFCASSLTAGGPSGYTFGSGTRLTVV.

This chain joins TRBV3-1 (or the pseudogene TRBV3-2) and TRBJ2-1; the D gene is possibly TRBD1 (6 bases). This CDR3 has 13 amino acids. With 7 bases removed from V and 2 bases from J, the gap between germline ends came to 9 bases. CDR1 and CDR2 from the germline V gene are LGHDT and YNNKEL (reference sequence). In DNA form, the CDR3 reads TGTGCCAGCAAGGACAGTCCCTACAATGAGCAGTTCTTC. Its protein is CASKDSPYNEQFF.

This chain uses TRBV10-2 with TRBJ2-7; weak D call: TRBD2 (5 bases). With 3 bases removed from V and 3 bases from J, the gap between germline ends came to 12 bases. Germline CDR1 and CDR2: WSHSY and SAAADI. The length of the CDR3 is 14 residues. DNA for the CDR3: TGCGCCAGCAGTGATTCGGGGTTCGGCTACGAGCAGTACTTC. It encodes CASSDSGFGYEQYF.

This clone was observed a few times. The V call is TRBV20-1, the J call TRBJ2-1, with a weak D call TRBD2 (6 bases). Germline CDR1 DFQATT, CDR2 SNEGSKA (reference sequence). There are 11 residues in the CDR3. V shed 7 bases and J shed 5 bases, with 9 bases lying between them. The CDR3 DNA follows: TGCAGTGTAGCGGTAAACAATGAGCAGTTCTTC. This sequence encodes CSVAVNNEQFF.

This sequence joins TRBV19 and TRBJ2-2; the match to TRBD1 covers 8 bases. The length of the CDR3 is 13 residues. Per the germline V gene, CDR1 is LNHDA and CDR2 is SQIVND (reference sequence). V was pared by 10 bases and J by 1 base, with 2 bases of the junction left unmatched. The chain's CDR3 is CATGTGNTGELFF. In DNA form, the CDR3 reads TGTGCCACCGGGACAGGGAACACCGGGGAGCTGTTTTTT. Variable domain in full (rest from reference TRBV19 and TRBJ2-2): DGGITQSPKYLFRKEGQNVTLSCEQNLNHDAMYWYRQDPGQGLRLIYYSQIVNDFQKGDIAEGYSVSREKKESFPLTVTSAQKNPTAFYLCATGTGNTGELFFGEGSRLTVL.

This chain connects TRBV14 to TRBJ2-5, with TRBD1 matching 7 bases. This CDR3 contains 12 residues. Germline V lookup: CDR1 SGHDN, CDR2 FVKESK. The J segment lost 4 bases and the V segment lost 8 bases, leaving 4 bases of the junction unmatched. DNA of the CDR3: TGTGCCAGCCGGCACAGGGGAGAGACCCAGTACTTC. As protein: CASRHRGETQYF.

The chain couples TRBV6-5 to TRBJ1-5; D perhaps matches TRBD1 (5 bases). V lost 4 bases and J lost 1, with 8 bases in between. Germline-derived CDR1 and CDR2 are MNHEY and SVGAGI. The CDR3 extends over 14 amino acids. The CDR3 region is CASSSGLSNQPQHF. CDR3 sequence (DNA): TGTGCCAGCAGTTCAGGGCTAAGCAATCAGCCCCAGCATTTT.

The chain employs TRBV11-3 and TRBJ2-1; 8 bases align to TRBD2. V trimming: 5 bases; J trimming: 5 bases; junction bases outside the gene matches: 11. The CDR3 sequence is 16 residues long. The germline CDR1 and CDR2 sequences are SGHNT and YENEEA. The CDR3 DNA is TGTGCCAGCAGCCCCAACCTGGTAGCGGGACACAATGAGCAGTTCTTC. It codes for CASSPNLVAGHNEQFF.

V usage is TRBV6-5 and J usage is TRBJ1-2; a possible D gene is TRBD1 (5 bases). V shed 5 bases and J shed 5 bases, with 15 bases lying between them. This CDR3 is 14 amino acids long. Looked up from germline, CDR1 is MNHEY and CDR2 is SVGAGI. The CDR3 DNA sequence: TGTGCCAGCAGTCCCCACGACAGTAAATATGGCTACACCTTC. Amino acid sequence: CASSPHDSKYGYTF.

The CDR3 DNA sequence: TGCGCCAGCAGCCTAGGACTAGCGGGGGGCAGCACAGATACGCAGTATTTT. Its translation is CASSLGLAGGSTDTQYF. The chain links TRBV5-1 to TRBJ2-3; 14 bases agree with TRBD2. This CDR3 has 17 amino acids. Unmatched junction bases numbered 4, after V lost 4 bases and J lost 0 bases. Germline V CDR1 and CDR2: SGHRS, YFSETQ.

V and J are TRBV11-2 and TRBJ1-6; TRBD1 might be the D (6 bases). There are 17 residues in the CDR3. CDR1 and CDR2 from the germline V gene are SGHAT and FQNNGV. Trimming took 2 bases from V and 6 from J, leaving 17 bases between them. The CDR3 DNA sequence: TGTGCCAGCAGCTTATGGGATGCGGGGGGCCGTAATTCACCCCTCCACTTT. Translated: CASSLWDAGGRNSPLHF. The complete variable domain, with remaining parts taken from reference TRBV11-2 and TRBJ1-6, reads EAGVAQSPRYKIIEKRQSVAFWCNPISGHATLYWYQQILGQGPKLLIQFQNNGVVDDSQLPKDRFSAERLKGVDSTLKIQPAKLEDSAVYLCASSLWDAGGRNSPLHFGNGTRLTVT.

This chain links TRBV10-1 with TRBJ2-3; D is possibly TRBD1 (5 bases). There are 16 residues in the CDR3. The germline V and J ends were trimmed by 0 bases and 2 bases, with 12 bases remaining between them. Germline CDR1 reads WNHNN; CDR2 reads SYGVQD (reference sequence). The CDR3 nucleotides read TGCGCCAGCAGTGAGTCCGGACAAATGTACACAGATACGCAGTATTTT. This gives the protein CASSESGQMYTDTQYF.

The V call is TRBV6-5, the J call TRBJ2-1; 8 bases match TRBD1. Germline values: CDR1 MNHEY, CDR2 SVGAGI. The CDR3 is 15 residues long. V lost 6 bases and J lost 2; bases outside the gene matches: 6. CDR3 nucleotides: TGTGCCAGCAGGAACGACAGGGGACCCTACAATGAGCAGTTCTTC. It is translated as CASRNDRGPYNEQFF.

The chain couples TRBV3-1 (or the pseudogene TRBV3-2) to TRBJ2-1; 13 bases fit TRBD2. Germline assignment: CDR1 LGHDT and CDR2 YNNKEL (reference sequence). This CDR3 has 15 amino acids. V shed 6 bases and J 5 bases; nucleotides not matched to a gene: 4. The CDR3 nucleotides are TGTGCCAGCAGAAAGGGGACTAGCGGGAACAATGAGCAGTTCTTC. Translated: CASRKGTSGNNEQFF.

The V and J genes are TRBV23-1 and TRBJ2-7; 7 bases are a match to TRBD1. TRBV23-1 qualifies as an ORF whose function is uncertain. CDR3 length: 14 amino acids. After removal of 8 bases from V and 2 bases from J, the junction contained 9 bases not matched to a gene. Here the CDR3 DNA reads TGCGCCAGCCGAAAGACGGACAGGCCCTACGAGCAGTACTTC. It specifies CASRKTDRPYEQYF.

This clone appeared many times. This chain links TRBV7-6 with TRBJ2-7; possibly TRBD1 for D (6 bases). Germline CDR1 SGHVS, CDR2 FNYEAQ. This CDR3 is 14 amino acids long. Deletions cut 1 base from V and 3 bases from J, with 10 bases between. In DNA, the CDR3 is TGTGCCAGCAGCTTAGACGCAGGGGACTACGAGCAGTACTTC. Translated, it gives CASSLDAGDYEQYF.

The chain joins TRBV19 to TRBJ2-1; D is uncertain. Trimming stripped 3 bases from V and 4 bases from J, with 7 bases between. The length of the CDR3 is 13 residues. Germline loops: CDR1 LNHDA, CDR2 SQIVND (reference sequence). CDR3 sequence reads: CASSMGPYNEQFF. The DNA of the CDR3 is TGTGCCAGTAGTATGGGCCCTTACAATGAGCAGTTCTTC.

The chain joins TRBV19 to TRBJ1-1; TRBD1 agrees at 9 bases. Germline CDR1 reads LNHDA; CDR2 reads SQIVND (reference sequence). The CDR3 totals 12 residues. In DNA form, the CDR3 reads TGTGTAGGGACAGGGTTTTGCACTGAAGCTTTCTTT. Translating gives CVGTGFCTEAFF.

The V call is TRBV24-1, the J call TRBJ1-2; a weak D match, TRBD1 (6 bases). This CDR3 has 14 residues. Per germline, CDR1 KGHDR and CDR2 SFDVKD. With 9 bases removed from V and 2 bases from J, the gap between germline ends came to 15 bases. In DNA, the CDR3 is TGTGCCACCTCACCAGGGGAGGGGAACTATGGCTACACCTTC. Its translation: CATSPGEGNYGYTF.

The chain links TRBV15 to TRBJ2-5; 12 bases agree with TRBD2. Germline-derived CDR1 and CDR2 are LNHNV and YYDKDF (reference sequence). Trimming took 6 bases from V and 4 from J; bases not matched to a gene: 9. The CDR3 has 16 amino acids. The CDR3 DNA is TGTGCCACCAGTAATAAGAAGGGACTAGCGGGAGAGACCCAGTACTTC. Amino acids: CATSNKKGLAGETQYF.

The CDR3 is CASSPLFGGSSYEQYF. The CDR3 region has the DNA TGTGCCAGCAGCCCCCTTTTCGGGGGAAGCTCCTACGAGCAGTACTTC. The chain has TRBV3-1 (or the pseudogene TRBV3-2) and TRBJ2-7, with D perhaps TRBD2 (6 bases). This CDR3 is 16 amino acids long. Between the trimmed V and J ends, which lost 4 bases and 0 bases, there was a span of 16 bases. Germline CDR1 is LGHDT and CDR2 is YNNKEL (reference sequence).

This chain uses TRBV6-6 with TRBJ2-3; TRBD2 might be the D (5 bases). V lost 6 bases, J lost 4 bases, and 17 bases lay in between. Germline CDR1 is MNHNY and CDR2 is SVGAGI (reference sequence). This CDR3 region has 15 residues. The CDR3 DNA reads TGTGCCAGCAGGGCGGACTGGTCGGCGCCAGATACGCAGTATTTT. This encodes CASRADWSAPDTQYF.

This sequence joins TRBV6-5 and TRBJ2-2; 9 positions agree with TRBD2. Germline loops: CDR1 MNHEY, CDR2 SVGAGI. Trimming cost V 7 bases and J 6 bases; bases outside gene matches: 6. CDR3 size: 14 residues. The CDR3 loop is CASNTGLASGELFF. DNA for the CDR3: TGTGCCAGCAACACGGGACTAGCCTCCGGGGAGCTGTTTTTT.

The CDR3 DNA reads TGTGCCAGCAGCTTATCTCCTAGGCCTAAGACTAATGAAAAACTGTTTTTT. Translated: CASSLSPRPKTNEKLFF. V gene TRBV7-8 combines with J gene TRBJ1-4, with D unresolved. The CDR3 has 17 residues. V lost 2 bases, J lost 2 bases, and 15 bases lay in between. Germline loops: CDR1 SGHVS, CDR2 FQNEAQ.

The chain employs TRBV19 and TRBJ1-3; 9 positions agree with TRBD1. The CDR3 has 18 residues. CDR1 is LNHDA and CDR2 is SQIVND in the germline V gene (reference sequence). V shed 4 bases, J shed 0 bases, and the junction held 10 bases outside the gene matches. CDR3 residues: CASSTGTGTRSSGNTIYF. In DNA, the CDR3 is TGTGCCAGTAGTACCGGGACAGGGACCCGGAGCTCTGGAAACACCATATATTTT.

The V and J genes are TRBV6-5 and TRBJ2-7; 8 bases match TRBD1. Germline V CDR1 and CDR2: MNHEY, SVGAGI. J was trimmed by 6 bases and V by 5 bases; bases with no gene match: 12. The CDR3 spans 15 residues. The DNA of the CDR3 is TGTGCCAGCAGTATCCGGACAGGGAGACTTGCCGAGCAGTACGTC. Its translation is CASSIRTGRLAEQYV.